This T cell receptor beta chain emerged from a study of blood T cell repertoires in COVID-19. Across the study: PBMCs, B-cell-depleted T cells, or T cells were the source of the cDNA or gDNA that made up the material.

Per the germline V gene, CDR1 is LGHDT and CDR2 is YNNKEL (reference sequence). Trimming at V came to 5 bases and at J to 2 bases, leaving 9 bases not matched to a gene. The CDR3 is 17 amino acids. Some clones are missing from TCRdb's copy, which holds only in-frame ones; the method was immunoSEQ multiplex PCR. The table records some 150,000 clones, around 86% of them present only once. The chain joins TRBV3-1 (or the pseudogene TRBV3-2) to TRBJ2-2, with TRBD1 matching over 9 bases. This clonotype originated in a man aged 50 to 59 who had recovered from COVID-19. The source material was PBMCs or T cells enriched from blood (not recorded which). Written as DNA, the CDR3 is TGTGCCAGCAGCGAACCGGGACAGGGCCCAAACACCGGGGAGCTGTTTTTT. Its protein product is CASSEPGQGPNTGELFF.